This T cell receptor (beta chain) was captured in a study of blood T cell repertoires in COVID-19. Study in general: There were acute and convalescent COVID-19 samples, and they came from the United States, Italy and Spain. T cells, B-cell-depleted T cells, or PBMCs supplied cDNA or gDNA.

The CDR3 sequence is 16 residues long. V dropped 4 bases and J dropped 3 bases, with 18 bases sitting between them. The germline V gene encodes CDR1 MNHEY and CDR2 SVGAGI. As originally analysed: From reference gene primer amplification, estimates of nucleated cell counts were derived. Only in-frame clones appear in the TCRdb table, and some are missing; sequencing was by immunoSEQ multiplex PCR. The D gene and trimming were derived from the DNA, and the V and J assignments and clone size from that table. The table has 100,000 or so clones, 92% seen once. The sample comprised peripheral blood. The V and J genes are TRBV6-5 and TRBJ1-1; TRBD1 might be the D (6 bases). This TCR derives from an older man with acute or convalescent COVID-19. CDR3 protein: CASSSLTGQRDTEAFF. The DNA for the CDR3 is TGTGCCAGCAGTTCGCTCACGGGACAAAGAGACACTGAAGCTTTCTTT.